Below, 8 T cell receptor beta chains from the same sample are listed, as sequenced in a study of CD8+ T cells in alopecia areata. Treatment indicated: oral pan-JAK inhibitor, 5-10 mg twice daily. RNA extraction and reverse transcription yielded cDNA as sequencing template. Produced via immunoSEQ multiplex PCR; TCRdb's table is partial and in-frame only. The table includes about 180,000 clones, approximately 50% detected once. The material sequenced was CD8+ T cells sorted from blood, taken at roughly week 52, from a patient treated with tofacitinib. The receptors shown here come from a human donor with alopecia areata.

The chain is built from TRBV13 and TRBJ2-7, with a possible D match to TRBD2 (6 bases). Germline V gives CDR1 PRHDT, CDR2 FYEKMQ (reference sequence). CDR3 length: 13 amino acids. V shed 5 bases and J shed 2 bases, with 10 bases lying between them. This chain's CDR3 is CASSPPGAYEQYF. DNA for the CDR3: TGTGCCAGCAGCCCCCCGGGGGCCTACGAGCAGTACTTC.

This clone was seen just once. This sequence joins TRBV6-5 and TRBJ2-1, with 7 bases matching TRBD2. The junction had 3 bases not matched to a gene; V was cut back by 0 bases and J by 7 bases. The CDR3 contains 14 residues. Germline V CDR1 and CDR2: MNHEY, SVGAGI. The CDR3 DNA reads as TGTGCCAGCAGTTACTCGGGGACTATGAATGAGCAGTTCTTC. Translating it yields CASSYSGTMNEQFF.

The CDR3 region has the DNA TGTGCCAGCAGTTACTTGGGGGAGTTAGGTCAGCCCCAGCATTTT. Translation: CASSYLGELGQPQHF. The chain employs TRBV6-6 and TRBJ1-5, with D possibly TRBD1 on 5 matching bases. The CDR3 contains 15 residues. Germline V gives CDR1 MNHNY, CDR2 SVGAGI (reference sequence). V was clipped by 1 base and J by 6 bases, with 13 bases between them.

Here the CDR3 DNA reads TGTGCCAGCAGCGTAGGACAGGGGGCTTACAATGAGCAGTTCTTC. As protein: CASSVGQGAYNEQFF. The rearrangement joins TRBV9 to TRBJ2-1, with 10 bases lining up with TRBD1. Trimming cost V 0 bases and J 4 bases; bases outside gene matches: 1. This CDR3 contains 15 residues. Per germline, CDR1 SGDLS and CDR2 YYNGEE.

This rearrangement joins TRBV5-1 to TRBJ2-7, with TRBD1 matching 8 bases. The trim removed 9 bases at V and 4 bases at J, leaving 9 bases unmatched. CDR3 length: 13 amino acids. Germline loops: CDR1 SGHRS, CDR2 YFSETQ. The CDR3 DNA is TGCGCCACCTCCGAGACAGGGGTTTACGAGCAGTACTTC. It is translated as CATSETGVYEQYF.

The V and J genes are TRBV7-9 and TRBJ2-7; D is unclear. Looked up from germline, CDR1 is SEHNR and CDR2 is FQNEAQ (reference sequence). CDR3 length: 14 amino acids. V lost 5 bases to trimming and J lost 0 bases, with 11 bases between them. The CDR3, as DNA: TGTGCCAGCAGCCAAAGTGGACCCTCCTACGAGCAGTACTTC. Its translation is CASSQSGPSYEQYF. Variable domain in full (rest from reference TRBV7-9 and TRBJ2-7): DTGVSQNPRHKITKRGQNVTFRCDPISEHNRLYWYRQTLGQGPEFLTYFQNEAQLEKSRLLSDRFSAERPKGSFSTLEIQRTEQGDSAMYLCASSQSGPSYEQYFGPGTRLTVT.

CDR3 loop: CASSFDENTEAFF. The CDR3 bases are TGTGCCAGCAGCTTCGACGAGAACACTGAAGCTTTCTTT. The genes are TRBV7-9 and TRBJ1-1; D not resolved. Germline V gives CDR1 SEHNR, CDR2 FQNEAQ (reference sequence). The V gene lost 3 bases and the J gene lost 1 base, with 6 bases spanning the gap. CDR3 length equals 13 residues.

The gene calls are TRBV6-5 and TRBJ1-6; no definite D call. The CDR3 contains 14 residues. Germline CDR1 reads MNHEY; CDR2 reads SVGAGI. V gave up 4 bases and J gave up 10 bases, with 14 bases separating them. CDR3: CASSSLPQASPLHF. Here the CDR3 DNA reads TGTGCCAGCAGTTCCCTCCCTCAGGCGTCACCCCTCCACTTT.